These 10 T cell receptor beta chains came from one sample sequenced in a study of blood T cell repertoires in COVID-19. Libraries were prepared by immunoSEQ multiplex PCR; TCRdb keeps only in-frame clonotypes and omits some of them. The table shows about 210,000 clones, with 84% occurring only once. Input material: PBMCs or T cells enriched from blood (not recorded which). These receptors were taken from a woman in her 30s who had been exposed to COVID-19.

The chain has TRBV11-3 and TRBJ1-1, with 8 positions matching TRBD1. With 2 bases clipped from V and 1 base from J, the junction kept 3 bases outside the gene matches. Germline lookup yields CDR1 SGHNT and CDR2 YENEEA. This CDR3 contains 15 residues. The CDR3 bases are TGTGCCAGCAGCTTACGTGGACAGGGGAACACTGAAGCTTTCTTT. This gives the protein CASSLRGQGNTEAFF.

The CDR3 DNA follows: TGTGCCAGCAGCTTTCTGGGGCAGGAAAAACTGTTTTTT. This encodes CASSFLGQEKLFF. V and J are TRBV5-6 and TRBJ1-4, with D tentatively TRBD1 (5 bases). CDR3 size: 13 residues. V was pared by 2 bases and J by 8 bases, with 10 bases between. The germline V gene has CDR1 SGHDT and CDR2 YYEEEE.

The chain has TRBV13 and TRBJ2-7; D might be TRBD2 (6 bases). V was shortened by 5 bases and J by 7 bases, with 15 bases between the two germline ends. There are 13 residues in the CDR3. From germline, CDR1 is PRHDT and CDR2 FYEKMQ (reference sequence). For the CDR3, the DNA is TGTGCCAGCAGCCATAGACCGGGGGTGGAGCAGTACTTC. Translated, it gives CASSHRPGVEQYF.

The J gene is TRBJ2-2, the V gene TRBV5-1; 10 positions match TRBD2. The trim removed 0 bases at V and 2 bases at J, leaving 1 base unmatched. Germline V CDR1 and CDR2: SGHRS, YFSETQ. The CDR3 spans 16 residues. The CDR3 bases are TGCGCCAGCAGCTTGGCTAGCGGGGGAAACACCGGGGAGCTGTTTTTT. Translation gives CASSLASGGNTGELFF.

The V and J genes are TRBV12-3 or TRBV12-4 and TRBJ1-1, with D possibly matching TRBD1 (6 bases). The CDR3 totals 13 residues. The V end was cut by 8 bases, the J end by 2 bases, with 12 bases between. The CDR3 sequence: CASWTAFNTEAFF. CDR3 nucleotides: TGTGCCAGCTGGACAGCATTTAACACTGAAGCTTTCTTT.

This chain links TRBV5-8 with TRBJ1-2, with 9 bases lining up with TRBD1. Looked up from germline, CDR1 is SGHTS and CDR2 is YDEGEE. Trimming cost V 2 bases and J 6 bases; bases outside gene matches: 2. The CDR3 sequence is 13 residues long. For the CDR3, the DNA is TGTGCCAGCAGCTTTAGGACAGGGGATGGCTACACCTTC. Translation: CASSFRTGDGYTF.

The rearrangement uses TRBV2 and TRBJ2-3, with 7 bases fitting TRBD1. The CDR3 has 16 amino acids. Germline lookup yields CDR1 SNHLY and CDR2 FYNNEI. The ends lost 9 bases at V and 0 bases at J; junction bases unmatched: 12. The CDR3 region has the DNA TGTGCCAGGGGGACAGCCCAAAAGGGTAGCACAGATACGCAGTATTTT. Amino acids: CARGTAQKGSTDTQYF.

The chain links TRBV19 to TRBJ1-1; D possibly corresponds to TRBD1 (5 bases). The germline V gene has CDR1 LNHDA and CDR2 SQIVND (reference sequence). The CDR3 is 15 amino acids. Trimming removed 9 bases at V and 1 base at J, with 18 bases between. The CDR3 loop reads CARNRSWGENTEAFF. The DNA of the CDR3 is TGTGCCAGGAATCGGTCTTGGGGGGAGAACACTGAAGCTTTCTTT.

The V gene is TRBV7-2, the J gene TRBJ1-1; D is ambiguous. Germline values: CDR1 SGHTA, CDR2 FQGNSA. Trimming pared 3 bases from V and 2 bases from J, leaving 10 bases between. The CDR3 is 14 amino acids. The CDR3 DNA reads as TGTGCCAGCAGCTTCCGGACGGGAAACACTGAAGCTTTCTTT. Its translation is CASSFRTGNTEAFF.

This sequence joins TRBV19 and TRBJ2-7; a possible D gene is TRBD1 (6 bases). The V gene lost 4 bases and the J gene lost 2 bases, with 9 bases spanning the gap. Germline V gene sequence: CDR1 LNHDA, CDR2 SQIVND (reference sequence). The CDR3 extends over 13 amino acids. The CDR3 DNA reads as TGTGCCAGTAGTACAGGGGCCGCCTACGAGCAGTACTTC. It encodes CASSTGAAYEQYF.